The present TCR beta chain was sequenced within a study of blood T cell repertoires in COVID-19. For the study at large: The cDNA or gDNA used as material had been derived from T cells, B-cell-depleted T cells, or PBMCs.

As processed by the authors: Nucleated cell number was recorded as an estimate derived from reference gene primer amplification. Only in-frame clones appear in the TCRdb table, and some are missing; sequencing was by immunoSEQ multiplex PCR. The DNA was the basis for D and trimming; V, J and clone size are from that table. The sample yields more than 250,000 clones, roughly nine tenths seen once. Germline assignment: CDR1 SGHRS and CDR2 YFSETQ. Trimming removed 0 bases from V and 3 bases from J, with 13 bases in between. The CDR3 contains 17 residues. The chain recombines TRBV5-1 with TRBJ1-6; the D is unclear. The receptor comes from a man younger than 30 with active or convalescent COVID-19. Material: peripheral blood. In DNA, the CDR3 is TGCGCCAGCAGCTTGGTCTTGAGAGGGCACTATAATTCACCCCTCCACTTT. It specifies CASSLVLRGHYNSPLHF.